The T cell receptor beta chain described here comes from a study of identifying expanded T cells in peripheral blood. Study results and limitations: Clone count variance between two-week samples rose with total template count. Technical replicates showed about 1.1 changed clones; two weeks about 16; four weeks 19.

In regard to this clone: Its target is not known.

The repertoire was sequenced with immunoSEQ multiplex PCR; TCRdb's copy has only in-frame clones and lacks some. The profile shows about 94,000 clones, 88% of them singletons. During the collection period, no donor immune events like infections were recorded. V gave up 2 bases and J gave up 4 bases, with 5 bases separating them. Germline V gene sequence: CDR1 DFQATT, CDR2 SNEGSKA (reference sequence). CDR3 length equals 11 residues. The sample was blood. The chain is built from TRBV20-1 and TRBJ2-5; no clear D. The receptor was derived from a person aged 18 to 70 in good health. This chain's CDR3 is CSARPLETQYF. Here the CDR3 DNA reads TGCAGTGCTAGACCCTTAGAGACCCAGTACTTC.